This entry features one T cell receptor (beta chain) sequence. Original methodology: Researchers report that nucleated cell counts were estimated from reference gene primer amplification. The protocol was immunoSEQ multiplex PCR, while the TCRdb copy is restricted to in-frame clones and leaves out a portion. V and J calls and clone size are as listed in that table; D and trimming were resolved from the DNA. The table lists 250,000 or so clones, roughly 80% of them singletons. These data belong to a study of blood T cell repertoires in COVID-19. Whole-study context: COVID-19 samples from acute and convalescent phases originated in the United States, Italy and Spain. T cells, B-cell-depleted T cells, or PBMCs supplied cDNA or gDNA.

Germline loops: CDR1 SGHRS, CDR2 YFSETQ. The CDR3 is 13 residues long. V dropped 1 base and J dropped 9 bases, with 11 bases sitting between them. Sequenced input: peripheral blood. The sequence derives from a woman younger than 30 with acute or convalescent COVID-19. The chain recombines TRBV5-1 with TRBJ2-1; D is unclear. CDR3 in DNA: TGCGCCAGCAGCTTGTCTCGGCCGGGTGAGCAGTTCTTC. It codes for CASSLSRPGEQFF.